This is a list of T cell receptor beta chains from one sample in a study of blood T cell repertoires in COVID-19. Sequencing was performed with immunoSEQ multiplex PCR; in TCRdb, only in-frame clones are kept and a portion is missing. The repertoire holds about 160,000 clones, under 90% seen once, with over 15% in the top ten. Sequencing input: PBMCs or T cells enriched from blood (not recorded which). The receptors originated from a man aged 60-69 years who had recovered from COVID-19. CDR3s include the opening cysteine and the closing phenylalanine or tryptophan. The D gene is left open where the match is weak. Not all rows give a size; the values are once, few, many and, for expanded clones, a class.

DNA: TGTGCCACCAGTGAACGAACTAGCGGACCCTATCAAAATGAGCAGTTCTTC; CDR3: CATSERTSGPYQNEQFF; J: TRBJ2-1; D: TRBD2; V: TRBV24-1; size: -
DNA: TGCGCCAGCAGCGGACAGGGGGCCACCTACGAGCAGTACTTC; CDR3: CASSGQGATYEQYF; J: TRBJ2-7; D: TRBD1; V: TRBV5-1; size: few
DNA: TGTGCCACCAGGGTCGGATCGGGGTATGGCTACACCTTC; CDR3: CATRVGSGYGYTF; J: TRBJ1-2; D: -; V: TRBV15; size: -
DNA: TGCGCCAGCAGCTTGGACAGGGCCCCAGATACGCAGTATTTT; CDR3: CASSLDRAPDTQYF; J: TRBJ2-3; D: -; V: TRBV5-1; size: -
DNA: TGTGCCAGCAGTGCGGAGACTAGCGGGAGCAATGAGCAGTTCTTC; CDR3: CASSAETSGSNEQFF; J: TRBJ2-1; D: TRBD2; V: TRBV6-4; size: -
DNA: TGCGCCAGCAGCCACCTGACTAGCGGGTCCTACGAGCAGTACTTC; CDR3: CASSHLTSGSYEQYF; J: TRBJ2-7; D: TRBD2; V: TRBV4-1; size: -
DNA: TGTGCCAGCAGTCTCGGTGCAGGGGGCGAGCAGTACTTC; CDR3: CASSLGAGGEQYF; J: TRBJ2-7; D: TRBD1; V: TRBV27; size: -
DNA: TGTGCCAGCAGGCGGGGTCTTCAGGGCCCAAACTCCTACGAGCAGTACTTC; CDR3: CASRRGLQGPNSYEQYF; J: TRBJ2-7; D: -; V: TRBV28; size: -
DNA: TGCGCCAGCAGCTCAGGCCGGGACAGGGTTACCGACTATGGCTACACCTTC; CDR3: CASSSGRDRVTDYGYTF; J: TRBJ1-2; D: TRBD1; V: TRBV5-1; size: -
DNA: TGTGCCACCAATGATGCTAGCGGGGGGGCTTCTGCTAGTGAGCAGTTCTTC; CDR3: CATNDASGGASASEQFF; J: TRBJ2-1; D: TRBD2; V: TRBV24-1; size: few
DNA: TGTGCCAGCAGCCAAGATCAAGACGGGAGAGGCGGGGAGCTGTTTTTT; CDR3: CASSQDQDGRGGELFF; J: TRBJ2-2; D: -; V: TRBV3-1/TRBV3-2; size: -
DNA: TGCGCCAGCAGCCAGACCGGACAGGGTACTAACTATGGCTACACCTTC; CDR3: CASSQTGQGTNYGYTF; J: TRBJ1-2; D: TRBD1; V: TRBV5-1; size: -
DNA: TGTGCCAGCAGCTCTTTTTCAGGGCTAATGACGGACGAGCAGTACTTC; CDR3: CASSSFSGLMTDEQYF; J: TRBJ2-7; D: -; V: TRBV28; size: -
DNA: TGTGCCGGAGGGGCGGTAGATGAGACCCAGTACTTC; CDR3: CAGGAVDETQYF; J: TRBJ2-5; D: -; V: TRBV2; size: -
DNA: TGTGCCAGTAGTATAGACCCAGGCCCATATAGCAATCAGCCCCAGCATTTT; CDR3: CASSIDPGPYSNQPQHF; J: TRBJ1-5; D: -; V: TRBV19; size: -
DNA: TGTGCCAGCAGTGACCGGACTAGCGGGAGGGAGCAGTACTTC; CDR3: CASSDRTSGREQYF; J: TRBJ2-7; D: TRBD2; V: TRBV2; size: -
DNA: TGTGCCAGTAGGTTAGCGAGGGACACCGGGGAGCTGTTTTTT; CDR3: CASRLARDTGELFF; J: TRBJ2-2; D: -; V: TRBV19; size: -
DNA: TGTGCCATCAGTGGAGGGGGTGGTAGAGATACGCAGTATTTT; CDR3: CAISGGGGRDTQYF; J: TRBJ2-3; D: -; V: TRBV10-3; size: -
DNA: TGTGCCAGCAGCCAAGTTTTGTCAGGCTCAGATACGCAGTATTTT; CDR3: CASSQVLSGSDTQYF; J: TRBJ2-3; D: -; V: TRBV3-1/TRBV3-2; size: -
DNA: TGTGCCACCGTCCGGGACAGGGGTACAGATACGCAGTATTTT; CDR3: CATVRDRGTDTQYF; J: TRBJ2-3; D: TRBD1; V: TRBV7-9; size: -
DNA: TGTGCCAGTAGTAAATTCGGAGGGGGACAGCAGAGCAATCAGCCCCAGCATTTT; CDR3: CASSKFGGGQQSNQPQHF; J: TRBJ1-5; D: TRBD1; V: TRBV19; size: few
DNA: TGCAGCGCTGATCAGACAGGGAGGAGAGAGACCCAGTACTTC; CDR3: CSADQTGRRETQYF; J: TRBJ2-5; D: -; V: TRBV29-1; size: -
DNA: TGCGCCAGCAGCGAGGGGGTAGGGTCGGAGACCCAGTACTTC; CDR3: CASSEGVGSETQYF; J: TRBJ2-5; D: -; V: TRBV5-1; size: -
DNA: TGTGCCAGCAGCCCAGGAAGAGTCCCCTACGAGCAGTACTTC; CDR3: CASSPGRVPYEQYF; J: TRBJ2-7; D: -; V: TRBV9; size: -
DNA: TGTGCCAGCAGCTCGGGCGGGGGGGAAAGTGAGCAGTTCTTC; CDR3: CASSSGGGESEQFF; J: TRBJ2-1; D: TRBD2; V: TRBV7-2; size: -
DNA: TGTGCCGGCGGACAGGGTTCCGGCTACACCTTC; CDR3: CAGGQGSGYTF; J: TRBJ1-2; D: TRBD1; V: TRBV28; size: -
DNA: TGTGCCAGCAGCGCCGTCACGGGCTACGAGCAGTACTTC; CDR3: CASSAVTGYEQYF; J: TRBJ2-7; D: -; V: TRBV7-3; size: -
DNA: TGTGCCAGCAGCAAAGAAGGAGATCTCTCCTACAATGAGCAGTTCTTC; CDR3: CASSKEGDLSYNEQFF; J: TRBJ2-1; D: -; V: TRBV21-1; size: few
DNA: TGTGCCAGCACCTTGGGGCGCAATTCACCCCTCCACTTT; CDR3: CASTLGRNSPLHF; J: TRBJ1-6; D: -; V: TRBV12-3/TRBV12-4; size: -
DNA: TGTGCCAGCAGAAACCGGCTGGCGGCACAAGAGACCCAGTACTTC; CDR3: CASRNRLAAQETQYF; J: TRBJ2-5; D: -; V: TRBV7-2; size: -
DNA: TGCGCCAGCAGCGTGGGACAGGGGGACAATCAGCCCCAGCATTTT; CDR3: CASSVGQGDNQPQHF; J: TRBJ1-5; D: TRBD1; V: TRBV5-1; size: -
DNA: TGCGCCAGCAGCGGAGACAATGAGCAGTTCTTC; CDR3: CASSGDNEQFF; J: TRBJ2-1; D: -; V: TRBV5-1; size: once
DNA: TGTGCCAGCAGCCGCCGGCGGGAGCCCCCCACAGATACGCAGTATTTT; CDR3: CASSRRREPPTDTQYF; J: TRBJ2-3; D: TRBD2; V: TRBV7-2; size: -
DNA: TGTGCCAGCAGCCGGTCAGCTGAAGCTTTCTTT; CDR3: CASSRSAEAFF; J: TRBJ1-1; D: -; V: TRBV3-1/TRBV3-2; size: -
DNA: TGTGCCAGCAGCTATGTCCCGGGGGGCTTGGGCTACACCTTC; CDR3: CASSYVPGGLGYTF; J: TRBJ1-2; D: -; V: TRBV2; size: -
DNA: TGTGCCAGCAGCTCCGGGACAGGATTTGGTTTGGATGAGCAGTTCTTC; CDR3: CASSSGTGFGLDEQFF; J: TRBJ2-1; D: TRBD1; V: TRBV7-6; size: -
DNA: TGTGCCAGCAGCCGGGGAGAGAGTAATGAAAAACTGTTTTTT; CDR3: CASSRGESNEKLFF; J: TRBJ1-4; D: -; V: TRBV7-2; size: -
DNA: TGTGCCCCCGCTTCGGGGACAGGGGTCCGATCGCCTGGGGCCAACGTCCTGACTTTC; CDR3: CAPASGTGVRSPGANVLTF; J: TRBJ2-6; D: TRBD1; V: TRBV6-4; size: -
DNA: TGTGCCAGCAGCTTAGCGACTAGCCTGAACACAGATACGCAGTATTTT; CDR3: CASSLATSLNTDTQYF; J: TRBJ2-3; D: TRBD2; V: TRBV7-2; size: -
DNA: TGCGCCAGCAGCCTACAGGTGAGCGACACTGAAGCTTTCTTT; CDR3: CASSLQVSDTEAFF; J: TRBJ1-1; D: -; V: TRBV5-1; size: -
DNA: TGTGCCAGCAGCGCTCAGGGGGCGTGGGGGTTCAATGAGCAGTTCTTC; CDR3: CASSAQGAWGFNEQFF; J: TRBJ2-1; D: TRBD1; V: TRBV11-3; size: -
DNA: TGCGCCAGCAGCTTGTCCTCGGGGGGCACTGAAGCTTTCTTT; CDR3: CASSLSSGGTEAFF; J: TRBJ1-1; D: -; V: TRBV5-1; size: -
DNA: TGTGCTAGTAGAAAGGGGAGTGTGTCCGGACAGGGCAGGTCCGGGGAGCTGTTTTTT; CDR3: CASRKGSVSGQGRSGELFF; J: TRBJ2-2; D: TRBD1; V: TRBV12-5; size: -
DNA: TGTGCCAGCAGCTTCCAGAATGATGATGAGCAGTTCTTC; CDR3: CASSFQNDDEQFF; J: TRBJ2-1; D: -; V: TRBV7-2; size: few
DNA: TGTGCCAGCAGTTCGGAGGGACAGGGGAACTATGGCTACACCTTC; CDR3: CASSSEGQGNYGYTF; J: TRBJ1-2; D: TRBD1; V: TRBV28; size: once
DNA: TGTGCCAGCAGCCGAACCCCTAGCGGGGGGGCATATGAGCAGTTCTTC; CDR3: CASSRTPSGGAYEQFF; J: TRBJ2-1; D: TRBD2; V: TRBV3-1/TRBV3-2; size: once
DNA: TGTGCCAGCAGTTTAGCGGGGGGCTCCTACAATGAGCAGTTCTTC; CDR3: CASSLAGGSYNEQFF; J: TRBJ2-1; D: TRBD2; V: TRBV27; size: -
DNA: TGTGCCAGCAGCTCGGGACTAGTTCGCGCCGAGCAGTACTTC; CDR3: CASSSGLVRAEQYF; J: TRBJ2-7; D: TRBD2; V: TRBV5-6; size: -
DNA: TGTGCCAGCAGCCTCCGGGACTACGCCTCCTACGAGCAGTACTTC; CDR3: CASSLRDYASYEQYF; J: TRBJ2-7; D: TRBD2; V: TRBV9; size: -
DNA: TGTGCCAGCAGTGCCGTTCCGACGGGACAGCCATTTCAGCCCCAGCATTTT; CDR3: CASSAVPTGQPFQPQHF; J: TRBJ1-5; D: TRBD1; V: TRBV28; size: -
DNA: TGCAGCGTTGCTAGCGGGAGACACGAGCAGTACTTC; CDR3: CSVASGRHEQYF; J: TRBJ2-7; D: TRBD2; V: TRBV29-1; size: -
DNA: TGTGCCAGCAGTACCGCCTTTAGCGGGGGTTACTTC; CDR3: CASSTAFSGGYF; J: TRBJ2-7; D: TRBD2; V: TRBV28; size: once
DNA: TGTGCCAGCAGTTTACCAGGGGGTAGTGAAAAACTGTTTTTT; CDR3: CASSLPGGSEKLFF; J: TRBJ1-4; D: TRBD1; V: TRBV28; size: -
DNA: TGTGCCAGCAGTCAAGGACTCGGGGAGTACTTC; CDR3: CASSQGLGEYF; J: TRBJ2-7; D: -; V: TRBV28; size: -
DNA: TGTGCCAGCAGGGCTACCGGGGAGGGAGGTTCACCCCTCCACTTT; CDR3: CASRATGEGGSPLHF; J: TRBJ1-6; D: -; V: TRBV7-9; size: -